This T cell receptor beta chain was documented in a study of human T cells and chemical hapten exposure. V shed 9 bases, J shed 4 bases, and the junction held 8 bases outside the gene matches. This CDR3 has 15 residues. Germline V CDR1 and CDR2: MNHNS, SASEGT. There are many counts of this clonotype. The time point denotes: patch test 2, 6 weeks after DPC sensitization. Treatment reported: therapeutic diphenylcyclopropenone sensitization with weekly scalp DPC. TCRdb called the RACE reads again in MiXCR, with one record for every CDR3 protein. The sample includes around 360,000 distinct CDR3 sequences, about 6% seen only once; the top ten take approximately 5.4%.

This chain uses TRBV6-1 with TRBJ2-3; 12 bases map to TRBD2. The sequence came from a woman aged 18-35 years with alopecia areata. Some clones in this sample may be carry-over from other donors' samples. Sequenced material: whole blood, taken in connection with sensitization to the hapten diphenylcyclopropenone (DPC). The DNA of the CDR3 is TGTGCCAGTCAAGCCGGGACTAGCGGGTCAGATACGCAGTATTTT. This gives the protein CASQAGTSGSDTQYF.